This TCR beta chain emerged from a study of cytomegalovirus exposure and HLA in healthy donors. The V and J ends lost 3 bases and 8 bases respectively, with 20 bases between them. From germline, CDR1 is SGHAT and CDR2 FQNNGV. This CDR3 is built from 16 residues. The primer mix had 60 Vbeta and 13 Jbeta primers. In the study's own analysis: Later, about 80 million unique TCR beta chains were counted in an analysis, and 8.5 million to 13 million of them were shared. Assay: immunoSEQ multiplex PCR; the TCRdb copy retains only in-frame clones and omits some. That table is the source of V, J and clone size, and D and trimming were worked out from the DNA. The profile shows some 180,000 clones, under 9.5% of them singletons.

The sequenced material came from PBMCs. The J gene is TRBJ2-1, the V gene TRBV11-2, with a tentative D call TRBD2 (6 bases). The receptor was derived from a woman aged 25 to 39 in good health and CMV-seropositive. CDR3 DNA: TGTGCCAGCAGCTTGACACATGGTAGCGGTGGGGATGAGCAGTTCTTC. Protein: CASSLTHGSGGDEQFF.